These 3 T cell receptor beta chains were all obtained from the same sample, sequenced in a study of T cells in Graves' hyperthyroidism and ophthalmopathy. Amplification targeted TCR beta CDR3 regions from RNA transcripts. The HTBI primer set served for first-round RT-PCR of the TCR CDR3. TCRdb passed the multiplex PCR reads through MiXCR, listing each CDR3 protein once. The repertoire holds roughly 93,000 distinct CDR3 sequences, with about half as singletons. Sequenced sample: blood. The receptors were gathered from a woman aged 35 to 49 with Graves' hyperthyroidism.

The V and J genes are TRBV7-9 and TRBJ1-1, with D unresolved. Germline lookup yields CDR1 SEHNR and CDR2 FQNEAQ (reference sequence). The CDR3 spans 14 residues. V lost 8 bases and J lost 0, with 13 bases in between. CDR3 in amino acids: CASRKAGMNTEAFF. CDR3 in DNA: TGTGCCAGCCGCAAGGCAGGAATGAACACTGAAGCTTTCTTT.

The table lists this clonotype with many counts. The chain couples TRBV6-6 to TRBJ1-2; 8 nucleotides line up with TRBD1. CDR1 is MNHNY, CDR2 SVGAGI, per germline (reference sequence). The CDR3 is 11 amino acids. The junction had 8 bases not matched to a gene; V was cut back by 6 bases and J by 14 bases. CDR3: CASSPMDRATF. CDR3 in DNA: TGTGCCAGCAGCCCTATGGACAGGGCGACCTTC.

The chain joins TRBV7-8 to TRBJ2-7; 9 bases fit TRBD2. The germline gives CDR1 SGHVS, CDR2 FQNEAQ. The CDR3 sequence is 14 residues long. J gave up 9 bases and V 7 bases, and 13 bases lay outside the gene matches. CDR3 DNA: TGTGCCAGCACCTTTAGCGGGAGTAGCACGGTGCAGTACTTC. Amino acid sequence: CASTFSGSSTVQYF.